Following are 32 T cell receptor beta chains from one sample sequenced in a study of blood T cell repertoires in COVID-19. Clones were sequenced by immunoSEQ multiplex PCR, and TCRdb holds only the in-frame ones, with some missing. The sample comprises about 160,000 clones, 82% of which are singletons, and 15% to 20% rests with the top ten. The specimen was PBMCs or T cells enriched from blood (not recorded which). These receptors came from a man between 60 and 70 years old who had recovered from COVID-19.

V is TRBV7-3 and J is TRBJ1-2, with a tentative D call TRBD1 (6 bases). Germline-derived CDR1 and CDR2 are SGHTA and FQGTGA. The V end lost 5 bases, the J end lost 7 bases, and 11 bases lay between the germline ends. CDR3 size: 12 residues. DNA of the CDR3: TGTGCCAGCAGCAACAGGGATGCTGGCTACACCTTC. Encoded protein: CASSNRDAGYTF.

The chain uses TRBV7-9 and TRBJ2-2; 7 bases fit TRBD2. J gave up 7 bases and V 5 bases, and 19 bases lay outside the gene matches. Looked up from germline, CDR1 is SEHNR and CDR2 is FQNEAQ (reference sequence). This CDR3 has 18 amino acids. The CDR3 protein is CASSINDLRGSRNGELFF. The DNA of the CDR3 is TGTGCCAGCAGCATAAATGACCTCCGCGGGAGCCGGAACGGGGAGCTGTTTTTT.

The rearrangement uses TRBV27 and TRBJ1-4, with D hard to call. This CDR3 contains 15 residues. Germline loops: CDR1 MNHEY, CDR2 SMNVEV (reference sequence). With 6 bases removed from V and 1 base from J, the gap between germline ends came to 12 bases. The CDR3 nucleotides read TGTGCCAGCAGCGCAATCGGGGTAACTAATGAAAAACTGTTTTTT. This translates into CASSAIGVTNEKLFF.

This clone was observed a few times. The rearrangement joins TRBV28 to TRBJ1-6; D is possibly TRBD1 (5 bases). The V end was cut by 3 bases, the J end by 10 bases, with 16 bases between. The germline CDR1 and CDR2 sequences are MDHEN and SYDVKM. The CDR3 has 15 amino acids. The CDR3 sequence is CASSFMGGSSSPLHF. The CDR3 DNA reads TGTGCCAGCAGTTTTATGGGGGGTAGTAGCTCACCCCTCCACTTT.

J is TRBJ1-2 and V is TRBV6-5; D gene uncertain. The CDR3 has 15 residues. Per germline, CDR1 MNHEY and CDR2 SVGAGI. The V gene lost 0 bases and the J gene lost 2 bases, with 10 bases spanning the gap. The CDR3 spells CASSYSRRENYGYTF. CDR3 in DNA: TGTGCCAGCAGTTACTCGAGACGGGAGAACTATGGCTACACCTTC.

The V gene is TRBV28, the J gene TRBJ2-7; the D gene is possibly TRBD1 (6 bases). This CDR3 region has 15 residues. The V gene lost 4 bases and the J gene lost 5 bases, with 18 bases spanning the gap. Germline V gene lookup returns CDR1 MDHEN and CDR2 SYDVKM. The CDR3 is CASSSLQGPRDEQYF. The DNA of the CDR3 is TGTGCCAGCAGTTCTCTACAGGGTCCCCGGGACGAGCAGTACTTC.

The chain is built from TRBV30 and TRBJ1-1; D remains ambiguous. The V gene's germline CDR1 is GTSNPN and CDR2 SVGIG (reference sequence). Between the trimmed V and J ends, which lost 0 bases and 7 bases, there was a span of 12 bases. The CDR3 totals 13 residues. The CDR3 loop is CAWSVYEGNEAFF. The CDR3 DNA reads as TGTGCCTGGAGTGTATACGAGGGAAATGAAGCTTTCTTT.

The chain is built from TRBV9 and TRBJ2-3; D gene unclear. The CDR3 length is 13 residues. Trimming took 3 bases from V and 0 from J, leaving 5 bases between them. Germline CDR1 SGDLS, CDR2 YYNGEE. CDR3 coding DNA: TGTGCCAGCAGCGCTTCTAGCACAGATACGCAGTATTTT. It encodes CASSASSTDTQYF. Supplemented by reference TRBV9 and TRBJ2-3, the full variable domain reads DSGVTQTPKHLITATGQRVTLRCSPRSGDLSVYWYQQSLDQGLQFLIQYYNGEERAKGNILERFSAQQFPDLHSELNLSSLELGDSALYFCASSASSTDTQYFGPGTRLTVL.

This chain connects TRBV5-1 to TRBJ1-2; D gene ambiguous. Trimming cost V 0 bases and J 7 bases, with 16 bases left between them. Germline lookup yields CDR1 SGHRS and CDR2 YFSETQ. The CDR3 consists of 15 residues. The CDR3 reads CASSLGPLSPLGYTF. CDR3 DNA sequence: TGCGCCAGCAGCTTGGGGCCATTATCCCCCCTTGGCTACACCTTC.

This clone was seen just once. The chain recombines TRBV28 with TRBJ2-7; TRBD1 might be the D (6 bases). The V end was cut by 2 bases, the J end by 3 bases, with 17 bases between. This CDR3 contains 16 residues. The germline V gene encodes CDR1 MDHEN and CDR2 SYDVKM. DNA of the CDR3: TGTGCCAGCAGTTTAGGCGGACAGATCAGCGGCTACGAGCAGTACTTC. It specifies CASSLGGQISGYEQYF.

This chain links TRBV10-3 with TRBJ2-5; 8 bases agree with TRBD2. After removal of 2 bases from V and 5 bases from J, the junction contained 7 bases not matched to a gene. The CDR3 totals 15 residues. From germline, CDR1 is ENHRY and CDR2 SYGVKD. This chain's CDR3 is CAISEPGGVRETQYF. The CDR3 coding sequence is TGTGCCATCAGTGAGCCCGGGGGGGTCCGGGAGACCCAGTACTTC.

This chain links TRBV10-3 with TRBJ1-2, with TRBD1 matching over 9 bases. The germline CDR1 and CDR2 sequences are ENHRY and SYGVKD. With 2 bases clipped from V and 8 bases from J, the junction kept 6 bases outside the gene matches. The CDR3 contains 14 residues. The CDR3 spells CAISERGQGGGYTF. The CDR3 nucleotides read TGTGCCATCAGTGAGAGGGGACAGGGTGGAGGCTACACCTTC.

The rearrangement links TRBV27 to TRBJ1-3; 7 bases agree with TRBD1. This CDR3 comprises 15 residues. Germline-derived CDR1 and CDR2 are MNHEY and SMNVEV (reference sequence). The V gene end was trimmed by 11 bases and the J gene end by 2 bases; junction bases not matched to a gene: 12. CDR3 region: CAPYKGAAPGNTIYF. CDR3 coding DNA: TGTGCCCCCTACAAGGGGGCCGCACCTGGAAACACCATATATTTT.

CDR3 bases: TGTGCCAGCAGTTTCGGGTCCATCTATGGCTACACCTTC. Translated: CASSFGSIYGYTF. This chain uses TRBV12-3 or TRBV12-4 with TRBJ1-2; the D is unclear. V lost 3 bases and J 4 bases, leaving 9 bases between the germline ends. The length of the CDR3 is 13 residues.

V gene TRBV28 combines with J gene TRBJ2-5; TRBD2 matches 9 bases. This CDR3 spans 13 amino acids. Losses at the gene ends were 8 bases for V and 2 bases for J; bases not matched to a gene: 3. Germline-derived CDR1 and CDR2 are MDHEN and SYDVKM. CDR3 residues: CASVRGGQETQYF. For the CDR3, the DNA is TGTGCCAGCGTGCGGGGGGGACAAGAGACCCAGTACTTC.

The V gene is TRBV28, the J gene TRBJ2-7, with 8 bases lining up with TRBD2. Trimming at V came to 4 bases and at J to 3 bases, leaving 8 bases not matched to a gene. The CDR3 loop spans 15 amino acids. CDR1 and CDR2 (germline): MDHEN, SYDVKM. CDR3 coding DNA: TGTGCCAGCAGTTCTCCAGCGGGGGACCTCTACGAGCAGTACTTC. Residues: CASSSPAGDLYEQYF.

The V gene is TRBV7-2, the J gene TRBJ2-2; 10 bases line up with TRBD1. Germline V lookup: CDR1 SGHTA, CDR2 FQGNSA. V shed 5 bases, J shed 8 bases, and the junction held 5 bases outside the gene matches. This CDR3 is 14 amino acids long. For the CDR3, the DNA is TGTGCCAGCAGCAGACAGGGGGCAGCGGGGGAGCTGTTTTTT. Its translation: CASSRQGAAGELFF.

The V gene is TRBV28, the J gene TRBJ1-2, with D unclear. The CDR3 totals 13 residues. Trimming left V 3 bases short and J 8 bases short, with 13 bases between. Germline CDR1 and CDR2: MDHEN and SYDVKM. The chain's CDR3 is CASSFWYREGYTF. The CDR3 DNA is TGTGCCAGCAGTTTCTGGTACCGGGAGGGCTACACCTTC.

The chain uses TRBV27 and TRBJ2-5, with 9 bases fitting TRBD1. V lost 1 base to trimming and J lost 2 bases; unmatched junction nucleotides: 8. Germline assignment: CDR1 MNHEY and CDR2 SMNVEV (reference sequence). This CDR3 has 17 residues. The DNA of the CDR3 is TGTGCCAGCAGTTTATTCCCCGGACAGGGGAGGCAAGAGACCCAGTACTTC. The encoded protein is CASSLFPGQGRQETQYF.

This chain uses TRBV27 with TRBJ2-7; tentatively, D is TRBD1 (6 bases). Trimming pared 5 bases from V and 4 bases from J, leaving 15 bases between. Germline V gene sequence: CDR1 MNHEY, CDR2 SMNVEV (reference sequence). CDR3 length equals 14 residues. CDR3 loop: CASSPWGQQYEQYF. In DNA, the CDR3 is TGTGCCAGCAGTCCGTGGGGACAACAATACGAGCAGTACTTC.

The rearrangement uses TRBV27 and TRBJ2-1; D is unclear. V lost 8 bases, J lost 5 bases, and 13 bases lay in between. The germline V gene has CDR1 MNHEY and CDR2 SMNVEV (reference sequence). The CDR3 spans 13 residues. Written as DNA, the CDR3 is TGTGCCAGCCGCCGGAGACTCGACAATGAGCAGTTCTTC. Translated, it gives CASRRRLDNEQFF.

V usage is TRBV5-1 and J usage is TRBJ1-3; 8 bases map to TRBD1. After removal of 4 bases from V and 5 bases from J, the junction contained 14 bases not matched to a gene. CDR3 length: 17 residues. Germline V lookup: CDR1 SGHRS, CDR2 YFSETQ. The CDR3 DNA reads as TGCGCCAGCAGCCCGCGGACCTCCGGGACAGGAAGAAACACCATATATTTT. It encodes CASSPRTSGTGRNTIYF.

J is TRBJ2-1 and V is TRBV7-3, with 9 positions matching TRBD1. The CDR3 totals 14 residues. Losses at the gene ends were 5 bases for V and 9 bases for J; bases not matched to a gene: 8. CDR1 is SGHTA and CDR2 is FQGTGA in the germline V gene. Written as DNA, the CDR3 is TGTGCCAGCAGCCTGGACAGGGGATTTGGTGAGCAGTTCTTC. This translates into CASSLDRGFGEQFF.

The CDR3 spells CASSPPTGGGNQPQHF. As DNA, the CDR3 is TGTGCCAGCAGTCCTCCGACAGGGGGGGGGAATCAGCCCCAGCATTTT. The V and J genes are TRBV28 and TRBJ1-5, with 9 bases that match TRBD1. The V and J ends lost 5 bases and 4 bases, in that order; junction bases with no gene match: 9. The germline V gene encodes CDR1 MDHEN and CDR2 SYDVKM. There are 16 residues in the CDR3.

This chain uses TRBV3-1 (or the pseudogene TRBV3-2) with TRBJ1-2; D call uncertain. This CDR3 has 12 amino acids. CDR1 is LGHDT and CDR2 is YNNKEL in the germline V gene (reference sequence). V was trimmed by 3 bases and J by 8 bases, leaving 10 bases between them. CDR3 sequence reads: CASSQAGGGYTF. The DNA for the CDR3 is TGTGCCAGCAGCCAGGCAGGAGGCGGCTACACCTTC.

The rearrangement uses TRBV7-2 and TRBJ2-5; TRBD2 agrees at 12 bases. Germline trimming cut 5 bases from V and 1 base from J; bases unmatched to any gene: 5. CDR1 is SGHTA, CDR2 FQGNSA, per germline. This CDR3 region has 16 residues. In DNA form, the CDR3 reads TGTGCCAGCAGCCATCGGACTAGCGGGGTCCAAGAGACCCAGTACTTC. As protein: CASSHRTSGVQETQYF.

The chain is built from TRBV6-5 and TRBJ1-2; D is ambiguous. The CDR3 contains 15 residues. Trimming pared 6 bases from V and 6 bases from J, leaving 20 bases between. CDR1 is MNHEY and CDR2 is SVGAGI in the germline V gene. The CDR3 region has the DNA TGTGCCAGCAGCCCCACATTGATAATGTTCGATGGCTACACCTTC. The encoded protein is CASSPTLIMFDGYTF.

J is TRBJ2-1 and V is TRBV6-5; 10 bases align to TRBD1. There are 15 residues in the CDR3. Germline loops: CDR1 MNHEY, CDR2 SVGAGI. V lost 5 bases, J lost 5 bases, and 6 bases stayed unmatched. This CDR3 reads CASSTDRGLNNEQFF. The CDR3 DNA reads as TGTGCCAGCAGTACCGACAGGGGGCTAAACAATGAGCAGTTCTTC.

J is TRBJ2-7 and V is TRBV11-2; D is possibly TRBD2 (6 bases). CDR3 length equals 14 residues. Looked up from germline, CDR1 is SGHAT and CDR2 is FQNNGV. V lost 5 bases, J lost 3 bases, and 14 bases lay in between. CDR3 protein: CASSHGGGDYEQYF. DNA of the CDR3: TGTGCCAGCAGCCACGGCGGAGGGGACTACGAGCAGTACTTC.

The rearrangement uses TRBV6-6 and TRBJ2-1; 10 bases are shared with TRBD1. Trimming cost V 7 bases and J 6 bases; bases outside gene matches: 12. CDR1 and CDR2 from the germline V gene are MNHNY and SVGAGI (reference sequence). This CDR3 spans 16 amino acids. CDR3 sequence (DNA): TGTGCCAGCACACGACCGCCGGGACAGGGGAGCAATGAGCAGTTCTTC. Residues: CASTRPPGQGSNEQFF.

The CDR3 loop is CASRLQVGYGYTF. In DNA, the CDR3 is TGTGCCAGCAGACTACAGGTGGGCTATGGCTACACCTTC. The chain recombines TRBV27 with TRBJ1-2; TRBD1 might be the D (5 bases). V lost 6 bases to trimming and J lost 4 bases, with 12 bases between them. Germline V gene sequence: CDR1 MNHEY, CDR2 SMNVEV (reference sequence). The CDR3 length is 13 residues.

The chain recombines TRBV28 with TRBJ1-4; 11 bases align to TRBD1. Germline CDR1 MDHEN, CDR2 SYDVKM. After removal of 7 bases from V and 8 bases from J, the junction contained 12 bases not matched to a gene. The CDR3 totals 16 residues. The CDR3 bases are TGTGCCAGCAAAGGACAGGGGGCGAGAGAACGAGAAAAACTGTTTTTT. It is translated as CASKGQGAREREKLFF.